This T cell receptor beta chain originates from a study of identical twins. Looked up from germline, CDR1 is SGDLS and CDR2 is YYNGEE. This CDR3 has 17 residues. V lost 2 bases to trimming and J lost 4 bases; unmatched junction nucleotides: 10. MiXCR, run by TCRdb on the 5' RACE reads, gives a single entry per CDR3 protein. This repertoire shows more than 350,000 distinct CDR3 sequences, roughly 9% found once; its top ten account for approximately 9.3%. Material: naive T cells sorted from blood. The genes are TRBV9 and TRBJ2-1, with 9 bases aligning to TRBD2. The clonotype was recovered from a woman between 45 and 60 years old in good health. The CDR3 DNA reads as TGTGCCAGCAGCGTGGGGTTTAGCGGGAGACGATACAATGAGCAGTTCTTC. Protein: CASSVGFSGRRYNEQFF.